The clone carrying this T cell receptor (beta chain) was detected once. Its specificity is unknown. This specimen belongs to a study of blood T cells in healthy people across ages. The study, taken as a whole, reports: As naive T cell percentage varied, TCR beta diversity correlated strongly with it. Aged donors had fewer naive CD4+ cells and lower diversity than long-lived donors.

This CDR3 spans 15 amino acids. The V gene lost 4 bases and the J gene lost 5 bases, with 17 bases spanning the gap. In germline, CDR1 is LGHNA, CDR2 YSLEER. Every donor contributed about 10 milliliters of peripheral blood by blood draw. Next came a second PCR, run for about 6 to 12 cycles, which used a sample-barcoded 5' primer along with a J-beta primer mix. TCRdb re-analysed the 5' RACE reads in MiXCR, keeping a single row per CDR3 protein. The top ten hold 4% of the sample, which has 1.5 million to 1.9 million distinct CDR3 sequences, approximately 43% seen once. The rearrangement links TRBV4-3 to TRBJ1-1; perhaps TRBD1 as D (6 bases). The sequencing input was blood. The TCR was taken from a woman in her late teens or twenties in good health. CDR3 in DNA: TGCGCCAGCAGCCCAGAGGGGGAGGGGGGTACTGAAGCTTTCTTT. This gives the protein CASSPEGEGGTEAFF.